This T cell receptor beta chain was observed in a study of T cell responses to AZD1222 COVID-19 vaccine. Broader study findings: Donors were largely white British and mainly female; clonal diversity was possibly underestimated. Breadth and depth of Spike-specific TCRs rose after two AZD1222 doses. Among vaccine-associated CD4 TCRs, coverage spanned spike, with dominance at 160-218 and 743-854.

Worth noting for this clone: The antigen is unknown.

Doses given second, at about 4 or about 12 weeks, were pooled. Sequencing used immunoSEQ multiplex PCR; TCRdb keeps in-frame clones, though not all of them. The sample lists about 52,000 clones, roughly 86% occurring once. Deletions cut 11 bases from V and 3 bases from J, with 13 bases between. The CDR3 runs 12 residues. CDR1 is SEHNR and CDR2 is FQNEAQ in the germline V gene (reference sequence). This receptor was obtained from an adult who received the AZD1222 COVID-19 vaccine. The sequenced sample was peripheral blood, obtained 28 days after the second AZD1222 dose. V and J are TRBV7-9 and TRBJ2-5; D is perhaps TRBD2 (6 bases). The CDR3 region has the DNA TGTGCCGGGGGAGGCAGAAAAGAGACCCAGTACTTC. Its translation: CAGGGRKETQYF.